This record concerns one T cell receptor (beta chain) sequence. The sample is drawn from a study of control samples from healthy donors and cancer patients. Some clones are missing from TCRdb's copy, which holds only in-frame ones; the method was immunoSEQ multiplex PCR. The sample records about 100,000 clones, 85% to 90% being singletons. The CDR3 is 16 residues long. CDR1 and CDR2 from the germline V gene are SGHDT and YYEEEE. V trimming: 4 bases; J trimming: 4 bases; junction bases outside the gene matches: 8. V is TRBV5-6 and J is TRBJ2-5, with TRBD2 matching over 12 bases. This sequence originates from a man aged 30 to 39 in good health. Sequencing was performed on blood. CDR3 nucleotides: TGTGCCAGCAGCCCTGGGACTAGCGGGCGGTTAGAGACCCAGTACTTC. It encodes CASSPGTSGRLETQYF.